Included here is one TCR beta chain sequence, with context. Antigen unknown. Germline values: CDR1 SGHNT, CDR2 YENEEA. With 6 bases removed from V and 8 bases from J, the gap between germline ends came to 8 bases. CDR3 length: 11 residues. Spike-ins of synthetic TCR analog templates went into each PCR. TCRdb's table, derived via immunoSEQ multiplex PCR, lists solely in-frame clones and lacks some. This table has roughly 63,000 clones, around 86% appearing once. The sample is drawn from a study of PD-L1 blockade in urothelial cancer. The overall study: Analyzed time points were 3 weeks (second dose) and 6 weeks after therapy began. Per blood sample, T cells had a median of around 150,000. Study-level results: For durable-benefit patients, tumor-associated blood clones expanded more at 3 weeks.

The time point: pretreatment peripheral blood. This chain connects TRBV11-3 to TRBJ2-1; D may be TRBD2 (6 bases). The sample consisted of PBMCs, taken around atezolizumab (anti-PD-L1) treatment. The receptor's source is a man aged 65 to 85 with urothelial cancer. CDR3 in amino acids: CASRGGDEQFF. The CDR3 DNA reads TGTGCCAGCAGGGGGGGTGATGAGCAGTTCTTC.